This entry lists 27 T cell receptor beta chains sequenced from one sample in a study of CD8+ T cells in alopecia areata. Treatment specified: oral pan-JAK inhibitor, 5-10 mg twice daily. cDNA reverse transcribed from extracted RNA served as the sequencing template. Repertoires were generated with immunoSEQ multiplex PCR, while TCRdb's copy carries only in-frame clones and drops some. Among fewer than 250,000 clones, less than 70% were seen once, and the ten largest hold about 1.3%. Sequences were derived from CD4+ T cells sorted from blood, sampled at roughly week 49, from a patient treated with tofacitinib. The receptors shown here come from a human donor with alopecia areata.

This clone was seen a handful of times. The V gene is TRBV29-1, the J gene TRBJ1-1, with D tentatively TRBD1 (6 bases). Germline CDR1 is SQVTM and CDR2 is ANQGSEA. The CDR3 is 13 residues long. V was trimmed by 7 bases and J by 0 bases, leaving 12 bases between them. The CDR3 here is CSAGQQMNTEAFF. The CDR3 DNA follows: TGCAGCGCCGGACAGCAGATGAACACTGAAGCTTTCTTT.

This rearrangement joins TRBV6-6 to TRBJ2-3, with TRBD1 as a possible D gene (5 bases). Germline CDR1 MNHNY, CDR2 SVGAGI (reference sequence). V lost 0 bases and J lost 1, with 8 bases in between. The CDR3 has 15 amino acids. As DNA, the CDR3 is TGTGCCAGCAGTTACTCTCCAGGGCGCACAGATACGCAGTATTTT. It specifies CASSYSPGRTDTQYF.

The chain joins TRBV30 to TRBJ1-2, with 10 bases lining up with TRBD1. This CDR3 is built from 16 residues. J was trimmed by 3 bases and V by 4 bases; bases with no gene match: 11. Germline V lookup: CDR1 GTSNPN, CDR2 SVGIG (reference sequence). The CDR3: CAWTTDRGATHYGYTF. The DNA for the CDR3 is TGTGCCTGGACCACGGACAGGGGGGCGACTCACTATGGCTACACCTTC.

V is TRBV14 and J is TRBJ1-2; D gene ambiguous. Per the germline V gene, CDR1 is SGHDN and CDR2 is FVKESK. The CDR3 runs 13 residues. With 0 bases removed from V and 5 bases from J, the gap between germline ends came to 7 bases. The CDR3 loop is CASSQDVAYGYTF. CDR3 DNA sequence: TGTGCCAGCAGCCAAGATGTCGCGTATGGCTACACCTTC.

The CDR3, as DNA: TGTGCCACCAGCATTAGCGGCACGAGACTTGAGCAGTTCTTC. This codes for CATSISGTRLEQFF. The rearrangement joins TRBV15 to TRBJ2-1, with D possibly matching TRBD2 (6 bases). The ends were cut back, 4 bases at V and 9 bases at J, with 16 bases in the middle. Germline V gives CDR1 LNHNV, CDR2 YYDKDF (reference sequence). The CDR3 is 14 amino acids.

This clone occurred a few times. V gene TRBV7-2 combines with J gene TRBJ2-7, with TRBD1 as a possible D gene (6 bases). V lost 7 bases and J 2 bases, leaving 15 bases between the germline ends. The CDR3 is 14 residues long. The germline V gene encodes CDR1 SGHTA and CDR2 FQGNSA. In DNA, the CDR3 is TGTGCCAGCACCCCCAGTGGGGGCCCCTACGAGCAGTACTTC. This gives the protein CASTPSGGPYEQYF.

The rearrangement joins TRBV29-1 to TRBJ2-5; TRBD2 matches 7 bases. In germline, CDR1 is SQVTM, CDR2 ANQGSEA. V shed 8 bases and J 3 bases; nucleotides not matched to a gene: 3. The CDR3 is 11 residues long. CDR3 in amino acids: CSSSGEETQYF. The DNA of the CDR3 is TGCAGCTCCAGCGGGGAAGAGACCCAGTACTTC.

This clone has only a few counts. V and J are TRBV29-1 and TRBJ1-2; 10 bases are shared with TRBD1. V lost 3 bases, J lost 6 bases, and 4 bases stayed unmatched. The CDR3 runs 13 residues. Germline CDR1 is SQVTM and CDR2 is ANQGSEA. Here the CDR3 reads CSVDTGQGNGYTF. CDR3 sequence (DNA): TGCAGCGTTGACACGGGACAGGGGAATGGCTACACCTTC.

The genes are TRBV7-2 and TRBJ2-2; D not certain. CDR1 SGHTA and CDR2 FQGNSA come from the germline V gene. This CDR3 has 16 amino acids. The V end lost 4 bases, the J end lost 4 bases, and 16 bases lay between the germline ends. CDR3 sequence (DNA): TGTGCCAGCAGCTCCGTCCCCTTCGAAGTCACCGGGGAGCTGTTTTTT. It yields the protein CASSSVPFEVTGELFF.

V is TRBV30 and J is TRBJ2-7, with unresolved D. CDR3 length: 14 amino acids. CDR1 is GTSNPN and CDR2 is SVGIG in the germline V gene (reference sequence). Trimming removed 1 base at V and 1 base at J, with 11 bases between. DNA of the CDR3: TGTGCCTGGAGTGGACAAGTCCGATCCTACGAGCAGTACTTC. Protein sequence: CAWSGQVRSYEQYF.

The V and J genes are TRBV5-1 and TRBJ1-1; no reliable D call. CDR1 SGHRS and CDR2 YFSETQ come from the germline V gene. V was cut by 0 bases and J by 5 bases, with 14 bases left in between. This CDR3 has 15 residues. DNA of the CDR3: TGCGCCAGCAGCTTGGGAACCCGGGTGAGGACTGAAGCTTTCTTT. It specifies CASSLGTRVRTEAFF.

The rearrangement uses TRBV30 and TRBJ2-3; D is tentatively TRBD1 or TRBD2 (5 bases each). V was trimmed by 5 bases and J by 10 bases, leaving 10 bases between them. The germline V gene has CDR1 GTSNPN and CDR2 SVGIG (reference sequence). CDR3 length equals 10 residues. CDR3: CAWGGESQYF. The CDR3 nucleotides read TGTGCCTGGGGGGGAGAGTCGCAGTATTTT.

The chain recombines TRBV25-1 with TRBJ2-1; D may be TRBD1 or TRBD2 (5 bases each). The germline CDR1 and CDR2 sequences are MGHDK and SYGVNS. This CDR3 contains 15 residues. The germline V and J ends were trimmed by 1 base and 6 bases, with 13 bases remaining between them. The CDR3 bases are TGTGCCAGCAGTGAATCCTCCCGGGACCTCAATGAGCAGTTCTTC. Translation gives CASSESSRDLNEQFF.

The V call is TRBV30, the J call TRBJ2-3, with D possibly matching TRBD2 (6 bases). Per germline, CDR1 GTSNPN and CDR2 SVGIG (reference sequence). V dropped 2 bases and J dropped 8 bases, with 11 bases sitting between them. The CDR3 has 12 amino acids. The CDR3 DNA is TGTGCCTGGAGTATTATGCGGGGTACGCAGTATTTT. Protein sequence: CAWSIMRGTQYF.

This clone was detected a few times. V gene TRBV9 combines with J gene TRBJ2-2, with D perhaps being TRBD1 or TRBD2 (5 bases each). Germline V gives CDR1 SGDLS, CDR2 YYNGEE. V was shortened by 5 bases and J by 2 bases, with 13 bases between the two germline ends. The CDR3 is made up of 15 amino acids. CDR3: CASRGDPANTGELFF. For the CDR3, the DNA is TGTGCCAGCAGAGGGGACCCAGCTAACACCGGGGAGCTGTTTTTT.

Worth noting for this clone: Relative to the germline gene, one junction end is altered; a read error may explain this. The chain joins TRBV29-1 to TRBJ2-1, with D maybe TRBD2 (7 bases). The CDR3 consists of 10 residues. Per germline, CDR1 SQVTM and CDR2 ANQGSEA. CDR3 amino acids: CSVAGGGIIF. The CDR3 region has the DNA TGCAGCGTTGCAGGCGGGGGCATAATCTTC.

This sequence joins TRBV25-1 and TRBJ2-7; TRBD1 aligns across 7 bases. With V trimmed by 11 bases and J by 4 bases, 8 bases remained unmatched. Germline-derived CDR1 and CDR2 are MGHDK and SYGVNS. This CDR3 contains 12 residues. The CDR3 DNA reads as TGTGCCTGCCAGGGACAGACTTACGAGCAGTACTTC. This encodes CACQGQTYEQYF.

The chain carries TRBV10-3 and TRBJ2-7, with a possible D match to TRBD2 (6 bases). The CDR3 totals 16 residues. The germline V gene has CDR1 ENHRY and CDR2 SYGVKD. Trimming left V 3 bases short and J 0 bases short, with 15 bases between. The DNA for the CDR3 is TGTGCCATCAGTGATTTATCCCGGGGGACCTCCTACGAGCAGTACTTC. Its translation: CAISDLSRGTSYEQYF.

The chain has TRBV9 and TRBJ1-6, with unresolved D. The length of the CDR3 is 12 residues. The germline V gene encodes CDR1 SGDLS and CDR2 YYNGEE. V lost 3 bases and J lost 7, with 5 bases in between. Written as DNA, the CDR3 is TGTGCCAGCAGCGGGAGAAATTCACCCCTCCACTTT. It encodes CASSGRNSPLHF.

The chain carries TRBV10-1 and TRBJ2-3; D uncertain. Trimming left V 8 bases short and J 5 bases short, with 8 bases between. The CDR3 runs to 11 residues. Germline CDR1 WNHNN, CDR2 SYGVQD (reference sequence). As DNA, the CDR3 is TGCGCCAGCGGGCAAGGAGATACGCAGTATTTT. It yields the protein CASGQGDTQYF.

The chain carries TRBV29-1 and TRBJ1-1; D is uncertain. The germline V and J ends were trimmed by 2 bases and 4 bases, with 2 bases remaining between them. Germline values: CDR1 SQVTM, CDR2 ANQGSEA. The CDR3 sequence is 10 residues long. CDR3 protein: CSVESTEAFF. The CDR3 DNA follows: TGCAGCGTTGAATCCACTGAAGCTTTCTTT.

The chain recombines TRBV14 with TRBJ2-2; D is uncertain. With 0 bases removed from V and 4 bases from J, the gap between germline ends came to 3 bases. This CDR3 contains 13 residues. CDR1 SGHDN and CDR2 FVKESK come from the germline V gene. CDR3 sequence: CASSQDITGELFF. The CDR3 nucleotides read TGTGCCAGCAGCCAAGATATCACCGGGGAGCTGTTTTTT. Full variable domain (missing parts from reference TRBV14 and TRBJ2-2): EAGVTQFPSHSVIEKGQTVTLRCDPISGHDNLYWYRRVMGKEIKFLLHFVKESKQDESGMPNNRFLAERTGGTYSTLKVQPAELEDSGVYFCASSQDITGELFFGEGSRLTVL.

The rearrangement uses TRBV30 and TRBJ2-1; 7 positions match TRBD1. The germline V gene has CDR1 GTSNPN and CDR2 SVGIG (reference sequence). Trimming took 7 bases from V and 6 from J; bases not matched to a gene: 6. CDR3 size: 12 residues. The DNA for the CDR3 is TGTGCCTCCACAGGGGTAGGCAATGAGCAGTTCTTC. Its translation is CASTGVGNEQFF.

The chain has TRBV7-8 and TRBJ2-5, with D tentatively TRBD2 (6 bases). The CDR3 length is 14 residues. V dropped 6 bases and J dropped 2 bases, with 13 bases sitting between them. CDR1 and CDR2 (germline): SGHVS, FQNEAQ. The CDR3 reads CASSLLALQETQYF. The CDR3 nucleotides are TGTGCCAGCAGTCTTCTAGCGCTGCAAGAGACCCAGTACTTC.

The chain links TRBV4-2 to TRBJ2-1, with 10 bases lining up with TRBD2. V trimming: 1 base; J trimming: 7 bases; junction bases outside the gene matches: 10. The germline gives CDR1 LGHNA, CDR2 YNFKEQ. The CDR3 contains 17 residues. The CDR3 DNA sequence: TGTGCCAGCAGCCAAGGGCAAGCGGGGGGGCCGGGGAATGAGCAGTTCTTC. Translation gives CASSQGQAGGPGNEQFF.

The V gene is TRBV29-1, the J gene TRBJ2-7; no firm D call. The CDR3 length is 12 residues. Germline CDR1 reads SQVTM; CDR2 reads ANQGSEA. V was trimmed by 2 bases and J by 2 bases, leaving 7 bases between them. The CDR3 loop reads CSVEPGPYEQYF. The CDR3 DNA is TGCAGCGTTGAACCGGGCCCCTACGAGCAGTACTTC.

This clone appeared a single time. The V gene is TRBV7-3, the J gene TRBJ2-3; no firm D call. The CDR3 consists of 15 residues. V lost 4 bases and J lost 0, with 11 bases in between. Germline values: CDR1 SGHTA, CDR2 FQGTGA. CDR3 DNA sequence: TGTGCCAGCAGCTCTTGGACGGCTAGCACAGATACGCAGTATTTT. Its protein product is CASSSWTASTDTQYF.